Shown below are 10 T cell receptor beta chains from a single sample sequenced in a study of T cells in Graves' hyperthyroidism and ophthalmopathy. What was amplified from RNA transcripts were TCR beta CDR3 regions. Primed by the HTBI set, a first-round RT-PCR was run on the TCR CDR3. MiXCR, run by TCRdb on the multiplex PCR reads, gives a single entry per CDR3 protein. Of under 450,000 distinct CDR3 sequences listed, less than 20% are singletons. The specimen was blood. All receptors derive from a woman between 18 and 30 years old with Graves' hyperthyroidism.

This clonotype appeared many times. This chain's CDR3 is CATSEGQGRTEAFF. The CDR3 coding sequence is TGTGCCACCAGTGAGGGACAGGGTCGAACTGAAGCTTTCTTT. This sequence joins TRBV24-1 and TRBJ1-1, with 9 bases lining up with TRBD1. The CDR3 runs to 14 residues. V was clipped by 4 bases and J by 5 bases; unmatched bases: 4. Germline assignment: CDR1 KGHDR and CDR2 SFDVKD.

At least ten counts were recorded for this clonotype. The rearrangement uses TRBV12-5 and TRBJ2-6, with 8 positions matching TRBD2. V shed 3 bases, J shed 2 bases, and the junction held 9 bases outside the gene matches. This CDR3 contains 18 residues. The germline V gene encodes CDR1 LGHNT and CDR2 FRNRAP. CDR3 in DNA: TGTGCTAGTGGTTTATCCTCGGGGGGGTTTACTGGGGCCAACGTCCTGACTTTC. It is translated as CASGLSSGGFTGANVLTF. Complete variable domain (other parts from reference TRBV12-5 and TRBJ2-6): DARVTQTPRHKVTEMGQEVTMRCQPILGHNTVFWYRQTMMQGLELLAYFRNRAPLDDSGMPKDRFSAEMPDATLATLKIQPSEPRDSAVYFCASGLSSGGFTGANVLTFGAGSRLTVL.

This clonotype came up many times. The CDR3 DNA sequence: TGTGCCAGCAGCCATCAATCGGGACTAGCGGACGCCTACAATGAGCAGTTCTTC. Protein: CASSHQSGLADAYNEQFF. This sequence joins TRBV3-1 and TRBJ2-1; 11 positions agree with TRBD2. Looked up from germline, CDR1 is LGHDT and CDR2 is YNNKEL (reference sequence). The V gene end was trimmed by 3 bases and the J gene end by 2 bases; junction bases not matched to a gene: 9. There are 18 residues in the CDR3.

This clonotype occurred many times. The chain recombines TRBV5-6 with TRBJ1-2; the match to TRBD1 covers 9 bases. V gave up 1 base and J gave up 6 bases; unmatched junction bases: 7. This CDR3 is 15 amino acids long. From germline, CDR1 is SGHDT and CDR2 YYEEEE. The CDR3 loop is CASSLWGDRVNGYTF. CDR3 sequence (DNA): TGTGCCAGCAGCTTGTGGGGGGACAGGGTCAATGGCTACACCTTC.

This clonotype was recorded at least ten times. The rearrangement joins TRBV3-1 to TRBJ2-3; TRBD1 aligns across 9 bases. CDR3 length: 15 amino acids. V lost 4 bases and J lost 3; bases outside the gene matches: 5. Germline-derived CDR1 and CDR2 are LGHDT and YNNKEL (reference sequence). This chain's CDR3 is CASSPWDRVTDTQYF. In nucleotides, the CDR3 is TGTGCCAGCAGCCCATGGGACAGGGTAACAGATACGCAGTATTTT.

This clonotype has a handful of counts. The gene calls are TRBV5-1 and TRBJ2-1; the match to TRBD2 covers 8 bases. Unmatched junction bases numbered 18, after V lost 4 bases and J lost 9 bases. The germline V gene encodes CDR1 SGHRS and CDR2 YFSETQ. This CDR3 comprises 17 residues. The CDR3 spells CASSPGGTNPRSAEQFF. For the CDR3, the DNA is TGCGCCAGCAGCCCGGGAGGGACTAACCCACGGTCGGCTGAGCAGTTCTTC.

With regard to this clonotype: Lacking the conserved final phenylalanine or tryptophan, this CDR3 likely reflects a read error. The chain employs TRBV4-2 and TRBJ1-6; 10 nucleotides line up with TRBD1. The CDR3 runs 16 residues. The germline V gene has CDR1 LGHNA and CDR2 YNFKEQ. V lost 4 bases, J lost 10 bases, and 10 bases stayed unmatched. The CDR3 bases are TGTGCCAGCAGCCCGCACGGACAGGGGGAAAGGTCACCCCTCCACCTT. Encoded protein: CASSPHGQGERSPLHL.

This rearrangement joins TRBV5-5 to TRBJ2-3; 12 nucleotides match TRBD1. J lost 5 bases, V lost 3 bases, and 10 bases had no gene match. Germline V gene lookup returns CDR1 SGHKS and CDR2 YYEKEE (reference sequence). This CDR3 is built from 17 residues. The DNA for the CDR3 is TGTGCCAGCAGCTCGACCCTAGGGACAGGGGGCCTAGATACGCAGTATTTT. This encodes CASSSTLGTGGLDTQYF.

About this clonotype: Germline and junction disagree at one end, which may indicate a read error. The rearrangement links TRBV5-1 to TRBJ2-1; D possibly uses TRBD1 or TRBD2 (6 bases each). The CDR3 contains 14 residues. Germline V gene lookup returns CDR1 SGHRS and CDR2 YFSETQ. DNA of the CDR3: TGCGCCAGCAAAGGGGGGCCTAGCACAGATGAGCGGTTCTTC. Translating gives CASKGGPSTDERFF.

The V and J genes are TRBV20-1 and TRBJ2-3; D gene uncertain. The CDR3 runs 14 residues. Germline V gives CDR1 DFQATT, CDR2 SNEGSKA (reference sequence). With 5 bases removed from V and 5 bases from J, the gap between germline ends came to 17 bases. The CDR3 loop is CSAVRAPQGDTQYF. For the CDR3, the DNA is TGCAGTGCTGTACGGGCCCCTCAAGGAGATACGCAGTATTTT.